The next 13 T cell receptor beta chains were all read from a single sample in a study of T cells in Graves' hyperthyroidism and ophthalmopathy. Amplified TCR beta CDR3 regions derived from RNA transcripts. The primer set for the first-round RT-PCR of the TCR CDR3 was HTBI. TCRdb re-derived calls from the multiplex PCR reads in MiXCR, one entry per CDR3 protein. The sample has over 150,000 distinct CDR3 sequences, about 17% seen once. Material for sequencing was blood. The source is a woman aged 50 to 60 with Graves' hyperthyroidism.

The chain combines TRBV30 with TRBJ2-3; D is uncertain. Germline V gene sequence: CDR1 GTSNPN, CDR2 SVGIG (reference sequence). Trimming removed 2 bases from V and 0 bases from J, with 6 bases in between. The CDR3 is 13 amino acids. CDR3 sequence reads: CAWSHISTDTQYF. In nucleotides, the CDR3 is TGTGCCTGGAGTCACATAAGCACAGATACGCAGTATTTT.

The rearrangement uses TRBV6-1 and TRBJ2-7, with no clear D. The CDR3 consists of 14 residues. Looked up from germline, CDR1 is MNHNS and CDR2 is SASEGT. V lost 2 bases to trimming and J lost 0 bases, with 8 bases between them. CDR3 nucleotides: TGTGCCAGCAGTGAAATCGGCTACTCCTACGAGCAGTACTTC. Protein: CASSEIGYSYEQYF.

The table lists this clonotype with many counts. The genes are TRBV2 and TRBJ2-7, with 11 positions matching TRBD2. The V gene's germline CDR1 is SNHLY and CDR2 FYNNEI. The trim removed 10 bases at V and 3 bases at J, leaving 5 bases unmatched. The CDR3 spans 13 residues. The CDR3 loop reads CATTSGVYYEQYF. CDR3 sequence (DNA): TGTGCCACGACTAGCGGGGTATACTACGAGCAGTACTTC.

This clonotype was found many times. This chain uses TRBV3-1 with TRBJ1-1; D is undetermined. V was pared by 1 base and J by 1 base, with 4 bases between. The germline gives CDR1 LGHDT, CDR2 YNNKEL (reference sequence). The CDR3 is 13 residues long. The CDR3 bases are TGTGCCAGCAGCCAAGTTCAGAACACTGAAGCTTTCTTT. Its protein is CASSQVQNTEAFF.

This clonotype was detected ten times or more. DNA of the CDR3: TGCGCCAGCAGCTTTCAGGCTAGCGGGGGCCAAGAGACCCAGTACTTC. Its protein product is CASSFQASGGQETQYF. This chain links TRBV5-1 with TRBJ2-5, with TRBD2 identical over 10 bases. The germline gives CDR1 SGHRS, CDR2 YFSETQ. The V and J ends lost 2 bases and 1 base, in that order; junction bases with no gene match: 5. The CDR3 contains 16 residues. The entire variable domain, with the rest obtained from reference TRBV5-1 and TRBJ2-5, is as follows: KAGVTQTPRYLIKTRGQQVTLSCSPISGHRSVSWYQQTPGQGLQFLFEYFSETQRNKGNFPGRFSGRQFSNSRSEMNVSTLELGDSALYLCASSFQASGGQETQYFGPGTRLLVL.

V gene TRBV27 combines with J gene TRBJ1-5; a weak D match, TRBD1 (6 bases). The CDR3 loop spans 13 amino acids. Germline lookup yields CDR1 MNHEY and CDR2 SMNVEV (reference sequence). The V and J ends lost 10 bases and 7 bases respectively, with 17 bases between them. DNA of the CDR3: TGTGCCACCGGGTGGGGGGCTAGCCAGCCCCAGCATTTT. This encodes CATGWGASQPQHF.

This clonotype was observed a few times. The V call is TRBV19, the J call TRBJ2-1; no clear D. Between the trimmed V and J ends, which lost 3 bases and 6 bases, there was a span of 3 bases. Per the germline V gene, CDR1 is LNHDA and CDR2 is SQIVND (reference sequence). The CDR3 spans 11 residues. The CDR3 region has the DNA TGTGCCAGTAGTATGAGCAATGAGCAGTTCTTC. Amino acid sequence: CASSMSNEQFF.

Many counts were recorded for this clonotype. The rearrangement links TRBV20-1 to TRBJ2-1; TRBD2 matches at 12 bases. Losses at the gene ends were 2 bases for V and 6 bases for J; bases not matched to a gene: 11. The germline CDR1 and CDR2 sequences are DFQATT and SNEGSKA (reference sequence). The CDR3 spans 17 residues. The chain's CDR3 is CSARPPGLAGLRNEQFF. The CDR3 DNA sequence: TGCAGTGCTAGACCTCCTGGACTAGCGGGACTCCGCAATGAGCAGTTCTTC.

In this sample, this clonotype turned up many times. The DNA of the CDR3 is TGCAGCGTTGATAAAAAGGGACAGTCCTACGAGCAGTACTTC. Protein product: CSVDKKGQSYEQYF. This chain links TRBV29-1 with TRBJ2-7, with 7 nucleotides matching TRBD1. J gave up 1 base and V 3 bases, and 6 bases lay outside the gene matches. The CDR3 extends over 14 amino acids. Germline V lookup: CDR1 SQVTM, CDR2 ANQGSEA.

Ten or more counts support this clonotype. The rearrangement joins TRBV20-1 to TRBJ2-7, with D possibly TRBD1 on 5 matching bases. The CDR3 is 11 amino acids. From germline, CDR1 is DFQATT and CDR2 SNEGSKA (reference sequence). V was cut by 5 bases and J by 3 bases, with 8 bases left in between. CDR3 protein: CSAGANYEQYF. The CDR3 DNA is TGCAGTGCTGGGGCAAACTACGAGCAGTACTTC.

This clonotype was seen many times. This sequence joins TRBV6-1 and TRBJ1-4, with a tentative D call TRBD1 (5 bases). There are 15 residues in the CDR3. V lost 1 base to trimming and J lost 3 bases, with 9 bases between them. Per the germline V gene, CDR1 is MNHNS and CDR2 is SASEGT. CDR3 region: CASSEGGKSNEKLFF. CDR3 coding DNA: TGTGCCAGCAGTGAAGGGGGGAAATCTAATGAAAAACTGTTTTTT.

This clonotype showed up many times. The chain links TRBV11-2 to TRBJ2-7; 7 positions match TRBD2. Germline V gene lookup returns CDR1 SGHAT and CDR2 FQNNGV. The CDR3 extends over 16 amino acids. The trim removed 4 bases at V and 7 bases at J, leaving 16 bases unmatched. In nucleotides, the CDR3 is TGTGCCAGCAGCTCCTCTAGCGGCTCGCTTGTCTTGGAGCAGTACTTC. Protein sequence: CASSSSSGSLVLEQYF.

This clonotype has just one count. This chain links TRBV11-2 with TRBJ1-2; 12 bases line up with TRBD1. The CDR3 loop spans 14 amino acids. Germline V CDR1 and CDR2: SGHAT, FQNNGV. The V and J ends lost 5 bases and 5 bases, in that order; junction bases with no gene match: 3. The CDR3 sequence is CASSGGQGAYGYTF. CDR3 nucleotide sequence: TGTGCCAGCAGCGGGGGACAGGGGGCATATGGCTACACCTTC.